This record concerns one TCR beta chain sequence. The antigen remains unidentified. The CDR3 end lies 3 residues beyond the end of the read and is filled in from the germline J gene. The sample has other DNA sequences that encode this CDR3 too. Cervical HPV DNA detected by MY09/MY11 PCR, typed by dot-blot. The repertoire was sequenced with immunoSEQ multiplex PCR; TCRdb's copy has only in-frame clones and lacks some. In total, the table holds tens of thousands of clones. This sample is drawn from a study of T cells in women clearing cervical HPV infection. The wider study: Donors had HPV16-related CIN3 or worse; 2 had invasive cancer. General observations from the study: Controls had more TRBV6-7 (about 0.16%) than cases (roughly 0.11%). It is unknown whether associations predate infection; no effector/memory or HPV-specific sorting.

The CDR3 is 12 residues long. Trimming removed 3 bases from V and 4 bases from J; junction bases left unmatched: 2. Germline V gene sequence: CDR1 DFQATT, CDR2 SNEGSKA (reference sequence). The TCR sequence derives from a woman aged 18-69 years with a cervical HPV16 infection that either progressed to CIN3+ or cleared (not recorded which). The J gene is TRBJ2-7, the V gene TRBV20-1; 8 nucleotides line up with TRBD1. The sequencing sample was made of blood buffy coat. The CDR3 loop reads CSARDRAYEQYF. CDR3 bases read: TGCAGTGCTAGGGACAGGGCATACGAG.